Listed here are 10 T cell receptor beta chains from one sample, sequenced in a study of neurological immune-mediated disorders. TCRdb re-analysed the 5' RACE reads in MiXCR, keeping a single row per CDR3 protein. There are roughly 60,000 distinct CDR3 sequences in the sample; over 9.5% occur only once, and 1.8% lies in the top ten. Input material: PBMCs. Receptors were obtained from a man in his 60s in good health.

The table lists this clonotype with many counts. V gene TRBV7-9 combines with J gene TRBJ1-1; 9 bases fit TRBD1. The V gene end was trimmed by 4 bases and the J gene end by 4 bases; junction bases not matched to a gene: 7. CDR1 SEHNR and CDR2 FQNEAQ come from the germline V gene (reference sequence). The CDR3 consists of 15 residues. CDR3 amino acids: CASSSGTGQVTEAFF. The CDR3 DNA follows: TGTGCCAGCAGCTCTGGGACAGGGCAGGTCACTGAAGCTTTCTTT.

There are many counts of this clonotype. The V gene is TRBV7-2, the J gene TRBJ2-5; D gene ambiguous. V shed 2 bases and J shed 2 bases, with 6 bases lying between them. The germline V gene has CDR1 SGHTA and CDR2 FQGNSA. The CDR3 consists of 13 residues. The CDR3 region has the DNA TGTGCCAGCAGCTTACAGATGCAAGAGACCCAGTACTTC. Amino acid sequence: CASSLQMQETQYF.

This clonotype was counted ten times or more. The rearrangement links TRBV20-1 to TRBJ1-4; 9 nucleotides match TRBD1. The V and J ends lost 5 bases and 2 bases, in that order; junction bases with no gene match: 12. The CDR3 runs 17 residues. CDR1 is DFQATT and CDR2 is SNEGSKA in the germline V gene (reference sequence). This CDR3 reads CSAPPGQGGWTNEKLFF. For the CDR3, the DNA is TGCAGTGCTCCCCCGGGACAGGGTGGCTGGACTAATGAAAAACTGTTTTTT.

This clonotype was seen ten or more times. The chain recombines TRBV7-2 with TRBJ2-1; 7 bases align to TRBD2. This CDR3 is 15 amino acids long. V was pared by 5 bases and J by 4 bases, with 8 bases of the junction left unmatched. Germline assignment: CDR1 SGHTA and CDR2 FQGNSA. CDR3 sequence (DNA): TGTGCCAGCAGCCGCACGAGCGGGGCGTACAATGAGCAGTTCTTC. Translated, it gives CASSRTSGAYNEQFF.

About this clonotype: One base away lies a much larger clone, so this may be a sequencing read error. This rearrangement joins TRBV15 to TRBJ2-3; TRBD2 matches at 9 bases. Trimming removed 0 bases from V and 6 bases from J; junction bases left unmatched: 7. This CDR3 has 16 amino acids. Germline lookup yields CDR1 LNHNV and CDR2 YYDKDF (reference sequence). CDR3 amino acids: CATSREASGVHDTQYF. CDR3 bases: TGTGCCACCAGCAGAGAGGCTAGCGGGGTTCATGATACGCAGTATTTT.

Concerning this clonotype itself: A much larger clonotype is one base distant, so this may be a read error. The chain uses TRBV6-6 and TRBJ2-7; 7 positions match TRBD2. CDR3 size: 16 residues. V gave up 3 bases and J gave up 5 bases; unmatched junction bases: 13. Germline CDR1 reads MNHNY; CDR2 reads SVGAGI (reference sequence). CDR3 residues: CASSYKAGPVADEQYF. The CDR3 coding sequence is TGTGCCAGCAGTTATAAAGCGGGACCGGTGGCGGACGAGCAGTACTTC.

This clonotype was recorded many times. The chain uses TRBV20-1 and TRBJ2-3; possible D gene TRBD2, 6 bases. Trimming took 7 bases from V and 2 from J, leaving 13 bases between them. Per the germline V gene, CDR1 is DFQATT and CDR2 is SNEGSKA (reference sequence). The CDR3 runs to 13 residues. The CDR3 reads CSGGGADTDTQYF. In DNA, the CDR3 is TGCAGTGGGGGCGGGGCCGACACAGATACGCAGTATTTT.

The chain couples TRBV7-2 to TRBJ1-5; D perhaps matches TRBD1 (6 bases). CDR1 is SGHTA, CDR2 FQGNSA, per germline. The CDR3 is 13 amino acids. Trimming removed 4 bases at V and 4 bases at J, with 8 bases between. CDR3 loop: CASSSTGNQPQHF. CDR3 DNA sequence: TGTGCCAGCAGCTCCACAGGGAATCAGCCCCAGCATTTT. Drawing the rest from reference TRBV7-2 and TRBJ1-5, the complete variable domain is GAGVSQSPSNKVTEKGKDVELRCDPISGHTALYWYRQSLGQGLEFLIYFQGNSAPDKSGLPSDRFSAERTGGSVSTLTIQRTQQEDSAVYLCASSSTGNQPQHFGDGTRLSIL.

This clonotype was observed many times. The chain joins TRBV20-1 to TRBJ2-6; D unclear. The V gene's germline CDR1 is DFQATT and CDR2 SNEGSKA (reference sequence). CDR3 length: 13 amino acids. V lost 5 bases and J lost 0, with 5 bases in between. This CDR3 reads CSAPTSGANVLTF. Here the CDR3 DNA reads TGCAGTGCTCCGACCTCTGGGGCCAACGTCCTGACTTTC.

This clonotype has at least ten counts. V is TRBV20-1 and J is TRBJ2-3; 8 bases line up with TRBD1. Per the germline V gene, CDR1 is DFQATT and CDR2 is SNEGSKA (reference sequence). J lost 4 bases, V lost 5 bases, and 5 bases had no gene match. The CDR3 spans 13 residues. CDR3 sequence reads: CSARDRPADTQYF. The CDR3 DNA follows: TGCAGTGCTCGGGACAGGCCCGCAGATACGCAGTATTTT.